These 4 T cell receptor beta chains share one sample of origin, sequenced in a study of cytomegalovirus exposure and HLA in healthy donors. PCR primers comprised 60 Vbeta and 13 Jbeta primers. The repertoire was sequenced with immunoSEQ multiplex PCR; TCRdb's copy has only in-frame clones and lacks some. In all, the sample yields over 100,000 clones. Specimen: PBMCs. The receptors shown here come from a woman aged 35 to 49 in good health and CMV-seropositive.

The CDR3 protein is CASSTGAGGVTYEQYF. DNA for the CDR3: TGTGCCAGCAGCACGGGCGCGGGAGGGGTTACCTACGAGCAGTACTTC. The chain uses TRBV5-4 and TRBJ2-7; TRBD2 aligns across 9 bases. Germline CDR1 SGHNT, CDR2 YYREEE (reference sequence). This CDR3 has 16 residues. V trimming: 4 bases; J trimming: 2 bases; junction bases outside the gene matches: 10.

CDR3 sequence (DNA): TGTGCCAGCAGCTCAAAAGGAAGCGGAGGGGTCTCCTACGAGCAGTACTTC. This sequence encodes CASSSKGSGGVSYEQYF. This rearrangement joins TRBV21-1 to TRBJ2-7; TRBD2 was called by the table and not checked on the DNA. TRBV21-1 is a pseudogene segment. The CDR3 runs to 17 residues.

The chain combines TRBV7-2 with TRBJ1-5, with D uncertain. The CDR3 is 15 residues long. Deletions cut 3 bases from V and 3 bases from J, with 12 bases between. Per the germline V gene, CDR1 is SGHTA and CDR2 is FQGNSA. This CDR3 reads CASSLRTGFNQPQHF. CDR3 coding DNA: TGTGCCAGCAGCTTGAGGACGGGGTTCAATCAGCCCCAGCATTTT.

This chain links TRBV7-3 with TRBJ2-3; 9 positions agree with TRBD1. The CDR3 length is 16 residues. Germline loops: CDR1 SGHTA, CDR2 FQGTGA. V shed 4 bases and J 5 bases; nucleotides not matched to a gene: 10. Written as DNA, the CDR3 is TGTGCCAGCAGCTACAGGGGGCGGGAGTGGGTAGATACGCAGTATTTT. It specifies CASSYRGREWVDTQYF.